A single sample is the source of the 5 T cell receptor beta chains below, sequenced in a study of T-cell memory formation after mild COVID-19. MiXCR, applied by TCRdb to the 5' RACE reads, yields one record per CDR3 protein. In the table there are about half a million distinct CDR3 sequences, 15% to 20% of which are singletons. The sample taken for sequencing was PBMCs or a T cell subset sorted from them (not recorded which). The receptors shown here come from an adult woman who had mild COVID-19 (a few samples of this study predate the infection). Cell type and time point are not known.

V and J are TRBV7-6 and TRBJ2-1, with D tentatively TRBD2 (6 bases). CDR3 length: 15 residues. Trimming removed 8 bases from V and 2 bases from J, with 16 bases in between. The germline gives CDR1 SGHVS, CDR2 FNYEAQ. The CDR3 spells CASARAGSPYNEQFF. The CDR3 bases are TGTGCCAGCGCCCGCGCGGGGTCCCCCTACAATGAGCAGTTCTTC.

This clonotype showed up many times. CDR3 DNA sequence: TGTGCCAGCAGCCAGGGACTAGCGTCGACCTACGAGCAGTACTTC. Encoded protein: CASSQGLASTYEQYF. The chain employs TRBV4-2 and TRBJ2-7, with 10 nucleotides matching TRBD2. This CDR3 spans 15 amino acids. V was pared by 3 bases and J by 2 bases, with 4 bases of the junction left unmatched. Germline CDR1 and CDR2: LGHNA and YNFKEQ.

The chain employs TRBV9 and TRBJ2-1; either TRBD1 or TRBD2 may supply D (5 bases each). V was cut by 0 bases and J by 0 bases, with 13 bases left in between. The V gene's germline CDR1 is SGDLS and CDR2 YYNGEE. CDR3 size: 17 residues. The CDR3 protein is CASSVEGMGVSYNEQFF. Written as DNA, the CDR3 is TGTGCCAGCAGCGTAGAGGGGATGGGAGTCTCCTACAATGAGCAGTTCTTC.

This clonotype was seen ten or more times. V is TRBV5-1 and J is TRBJ2-7; D gene unclear. Germline V gives CDR1 SGHRS, CDR2 YFSETQ. Trimming shortened V by 2 bases and J by 2 bases, and 14 bases separated the two germline ends. The CDR3 length is 15 residues. CDR3 residues: CASSFGFEGTYEQYF. The CDR3, as DNA: TGCGCCAGCAGCTTTGGATTCGAAGGCACCTACGAGCAGTACTTC. The variable domain in full, with the rest retrieved from reference TRBV5-1 and TRBJ2-7, is KAGVTQTPRYLIKTRGQQVTLSCSPISGHRSVSWYQQTPGQGLQFLFEYFSETQRNKGNFPGRFSGRQFSNSRSEMNVSTLELGDSALYLCASSFGFEGTYEQYFGPGTRLTVT.

This rearrangement joins TRBV29-1 to TRBJ1-2; D is perhaps TRBD1 (6 bases). Per germline, CDR1 SQVTM and CDR2 ANQGSEA. V lost 2 bases, J lost 6 bases, and 19 bases lay in between. The CDR3 length is 15 residues. The CDR3 loop is CSVESWSPGGNGYTF. The CDR3 nucleotides read TGCAGCGTTGAATCCTGGTCACCCGGGGGCAATGGCTACACCTTC.